This T cell receptor (beta chain) originates from a study of cytomegalovirus exposure and HLA in healthy donors. Study-wide results and limits: What a later analysis reportedly showed was that an Asian-associated ancestry cluster had fewer N-insertions than the approximately 670-donor mean.

Notes on this clone: What it binds is not known.

The CDR3 consists of 15 residues. With 4 bases removed from V and 0 bases from J, the gap between germline ends came to 14 bases. Germline V gene lookup returns CDR1 GTSNPN and CDR2 SVGIG (reference sequence). The PCR was carried out with 60 Vbeta primers and 13 Jbeta primers. TCRdb keeps only in-frame clones here, not all; method: immunoSEQ multiplex PCR. Of some 110,000 clones listed, 74% were seen once; the top ten hold around 4.8%. This clonotype originated in a man aged 30-40 years in good health and CMV-seropositive. The V gene is TRBV30, the J gene TRBJ2-3; D might be TRBD1 (6 bases). Sequencing was carried out using PBMCs. CDR3 protein: CAWKLGGYSTDTQYF. The CDR3, as DNA: TGTGCCTGGAAACTAGGGGGATATAGCACAGATACGCAGTATTTT.